The 20 T cell receptor beta chains presented below share a single source sample, sequenced in a study of Graves' ophthalmopathy and Graves' hyperthyroidism. The TCR beta CDR3 regions underwent amplification from RNA transcripts. HTBI primers were used in a first-round RT-PCR, which preceded a second-round multiplex PCR. TCRdb ran MiXCR on the multiplex PCR reads and lists one entry per CDR3 protein. Among some 1.1 million distinct CDR3 sequences listed, roughly two fifths were seen once. The sample consisted of peripheral blood or thyroid tissue (not recorded which). The receptors stem from an adult man with Graves' hyperthyroidism.

This chain uses TRBV25-1 with TRBJ2-7, with 7 bases aligning to TRBD1. Germline-derived CDR1 and CDR2 are MGHDK and SYGVNS. The CDR3 consists of 13 residues. V lost 6 bases, J lost 4 bases, and 6 bases stayed unmatched. The CDR3 is CASRRTGLYEQYF. In nucleotides, the CDR3 is TGTGCCAGCAGAAGGACAGGTTTGTACGAGCAGTACTTC.

This chain connects TRBV2 to TRBJ1-1, with a tentative D call TRBD1 (6 bases). V lost 5 bases and J 2 bases, leaving 12 bases between the germline ends. The V gene's germline CDR1 is SNHLY and CDR2 FYNNEI. The CDR3 extends over 14 amino acids. DNA of the CDR3: TGTGCCAGCAGTAGATGGACAGTAAACACTGAAGCTTTCTTT. Amino acids: CASSRWTVNTEAFF.

This clonotype showed up many times. The V and J genes are TRBV15 and TRBJ2-5, with a tentative D call TRBD2 (5 bases). The CDR3 runs to 15 residues. Per the germline V gene, CDR1 is LNHNV and CDR2 is YYDKDF (reference sequence). Trimming stripped 0 bases from V and 9 bases from J, with 17 bases between. The chain's CDR3 is CATSRDRRSFGAQYF. In DNA, the CDR3 is TGTGCCACCAGCAGAGATCGGAGGAGCTTCGGGGCCCAGTACTTC.

The rearrangement uses TRBV25-1 and TRBJ2-3; no definite D call. Deletions cut 5 bases from V and 0 bases from J, with 9 bases between. The CDR3 loop spans 14 amino acids. CDR1 MGHDK and CDR2 SYGVNS come from the germline V gene. CDR3 sequence: CASSPRSSTDTQYF. CDR3 coding DNA: TGTGCCAGCAGTCCACGATCTAGCACAGATACGCAGTATTTT.

The chain links TRBV25-1 to TRBJ1-1; D might be TRBD1 (6 bases). The germline CDR1 and CDR2 sequences are MGHDK and SYGVNS. The CDR3 sequence is 13 residues long. For the CDR3, the DNA is TGTGCTATCCCGCCCCAGGGGATGAGTGAAGCTTTCTTT. This sequence encodes CAIPPQGMSEAFF.

This clonotype was detected once. A read error may be the cause here, since a much bigger clone is one base away. The genes are TRBV7-8 and TRBJ2-7; no reliable D call. The germline gives CDR1 SGHVS, CDR2 FQNEAQ. This CDR3 is 14 amino acids long. Trimming removed 2 bases from V and 0 bases from J, with 8 bases in between. The CDR3 reads CASSLRRNSYEQYF. CDR3 in DNA: TGTGCCAGCAGCTTAAGGCGGAACTCCTACGAGCAGTACTTC.

Concerning this clonotype itself: A much bigger clone sits one base away, suggesting this may be a read error. This sequence joins TRBV20-1 and TRBJ2-7, with a tentative D call TRBD1 (5 bases). The CDR3 runs 13 residues. The germline V gene has CDR1 DFQATT and CDR2 SNEGSKA (reference sequence). Trimming left V 4 bases short and J 5 bases short, with 15 bases between. CDR3 in DNA: TGCAGTGCTACCAAGACAGATTCCCACGAGCAGTACTTC. Protein: CSATKTDSHEQYF.

The chain is built from TRBV28 and TRBJ2-5, with TRBD2 matching over 11 bases. Germline values: CDR1 MDHEN, CDR2 SYDVKM. CDR3 length: 13 amino acids. With 6 bases clipped from V and 11 bases from J, the junction kept 8 bases outside the gene matches. For the CDR3, the DNA is TGTGCCAGCAGCCAATCTAGCGGGAGGCGGCAGTACTTC. Protein sequence: CASSQSSGRRQYF.

The chain carries TRBV6-4 and TRBJ2-6, with 10 bases matching TRBD1. This CDR3 comprises 21 residues. Germline loops: CDR1 MRHNA, CDR2 SNTAGT. With V trimmed by 6 bases and J by 1 base, 18 bases remained unmatched. CDR3: CASSLYPQTGQGSSGANVLTF. The CDR3 DNA follows: TGTGCCAGCAGCCTTTATCCGCAGACGGGACAGGGGTCTTCTGGGGCCAACGTCCTGACTTTC.

This clonotype was counted at least ten times. V gene TRBV10-3 combines with J gene TRBJ1-6; D is uncertain. Trimming stripped 2 bases from V and 11 bases from J, with 13 bases between. The germline V gene has CDR1 ENHRY and CDR2 SYGVKD. The CDR3 has 14 amino acids. The CDR3 nucleotides are TGTGCCATCAGTGAGAAGGAGGGAATAACACCCCTCCACTTT. This translates into CAISEKEGITPLHF.

V and J are TRBV19 and TRBJ1-1, with 8 nucleotides matching TRBD1. This CDR3 is built from 14 residues. Germline values: CDR1 LNHDA, CDR2 SQIVND (reference sequence). With V trimmed by 9 bases and J by 4 bases, 10 bases remained unmatched. The CDR3 sequence: CASSPGQGFTEAFF. CDR3 nucleotides: TGTGCCAGCAGCCCCGGACAGGGTTTCACTGAAGCTTTCTTT.

Turning to this clonotype: A much larger clone lies one base from this, so it may be a read error. The CDR3 here is CAGSPEGTGTNYGYTF. CDR3 in DNA: TGTGCCGGCAGCCCCGAGGGGACCGGGACGAACTATGGCTACACCTTC. The V gene is TRBV12-3 or TRBV12-4, the J gene TRBJ1-2, with D maybe TRBD1 (5 bases). The CDR3 consists of 16 residues.

The V and J genes are TRBV2 and TRBJ2-7, with D maybe TRBD2 (7 bases). CDR1 is SNHLY, CDR2 FYNNEI, per germline. The length of the CDR3 is 13 residues. Trimming took 8 bases from V and 3 from J, leaving 14 bases between them. The CDR3 region has the DNA TGTGCCAGCGCGGGGGCGTCATTCTACGAGCAGTACTTC. It translates to CASAGASFYEQYF. Full variable domain (remainder filled in from reference TRBV2 and TRBJ2-7): EPEVTQTPSHQVTQMGQEVILRCVPISNHLYFYWYRQILGQKVEFLVSFYNNEISEKSEIFDDQFSVERPDGSNFTLKIRSTKLEDSAMYFCASAGASFYEQYFGPGTRLTVT.

The rearrangement joins TRBV6-1 to TRBJ2-7, with TRBD1 as a possible D gene (5 bases). Germline V gives CDR1 MNHNS, CDR2 SASEGT. With 6 bases removed from V and 4 bases from J, the gap between germline ends came to 10 bases. CDR3 length equals 12 residues. The CDR3 DNA follows: TGTGCCAGCAGGCTGACAGAGTACGAGCAGTACTTC. Protein: CASRLTEYEQYF.

This clonotype was detected a few times. The chain carries TRBV9 and TRBJ2-5, with 7 nucleotides matching TRBD2. J lost 1 base, V lost 4 bases, and 13 bases had no gene match. Per germline, CDR1 SGDLS and CDR2 YYNGEE. The CDR3 consists of 17 residues. CDR3 protein: CASSQERSGVSQETQYF. CDR3 nucleotides: TGTGCCAGCAGCCAGGAGAGAAGCGGGGTCAGCCAAGAGACCCAGTACTTC. The variable domain in full, with the rest retrieved from reference TRBV9 and TRBJ2-5, is DSGVTQTPKHLITATGQRVTLRCSPRSGDLSVYWYQQSLDQGLQFLIQYYNGEERAKGNILERFSAQQFPDLHSELNLSSLELGDSALYFCASSQERSGVSQETQYFGPGTRLLVL.

Concerning this clonotype: A much larger clone differs from this one at a single base, so this may be a read error. This chain links TRBV9 with TRBJ2-2; D unclear. The CDR3 is 14 amino acids. CDR1 and CDR2 (germline): SGDLS, YYNGEE. For the CDR3, the DNA is TGTGCCAGCAGCGGGACGGTGAACGCCGGGGAGCTGTTTTTT. It translates to CASSGTVNAGELFF. Variable domain in full (rest from reference TRBV9 and TRBJ2-2): DSGVTQTPKHLITATGQRVTLRCSPRSGDLSVYWYQQSLDQGLQFLIQYYNGEERAKGNILERFSAQQFPDLHSELNLSSLELGDSALYFCASSGTVNAGELFFGEGSRLTVL.

This sequence joins TRBV19 and TRBJ1-5; D gene uncertain. The CDR3 length is 14 residues. Germline V gene sequence: CDR1 LNHDA, CDR2 SQIVND (reference sequence). V lost 9 bases and J lost 3, with 15 bases in between. The CDR3, as DNA: TGTGCCAGCAGCCAAGCCAGAAACAATCAGCCCCAGCATTTT. Translating it yields CASSQARNNQPQHF.

This clonotype has ten or more counts. V and J are TRBV5-1 and TRBJ1-6; D gene unclear. The V end was cut by 5 bases, the J end by 8 bases, with 17 bases between. The CDR3 has 15 residues. Germline CDR1 and CDR2: SGHRS and YFSETQ. The CDR3 bases are TGCGCCAGCAGGGGGAAGGTCGAGGGCCATTCACCCCTCCACTTT. Its protein product is CASRGKVEGHSPLHF.

Comments on this clonotype: Compared with germline, one end of the junction differs, possibly owing to a read error. The rearrangement joins TRBV10-2 to TRBJ2-7; D call uncertain. CDR1 and CDR2 from the germline V gene are WSHSY and SAAADI. The CDR3 length is 14 residues. CDR3: CASSDAYRDYEQYF. CDR3 DNA sequence: TGTGCCAGCAGTGACGCGTACAGAGACTACGAGCAGTACTTC.

This clonotype came up many times. The chain has TRBV7-8 and TRBJ2-7; D may be TRBD2 (6 bases). Trimming removed 5 bases at V and 6 bases at J, with 8 bases between. The V gene's germline CDR1 is SGHVS and CDR2 FQNEAQ. The CDR3 covers 11 residues. The CDR3 region has the DNA TGTGCCAGCAGCGCCGGGGGCGAGCAGTACTTC. Translated: CASSAGGEQYF.